This T cell receptor beta chain was observed in a study of blood T cell repertoires in COVID-19. Across the study: The cDNA or gDNA used as material had been derived from T cells, B-cell-depleted T cells, or PBMCs.

Individuals aged about 18 to 90 years were recruited from about two dozen US areas. In germline, CDR1 is SGHRS, CDR2 YFSETQ. The germline V and J ends were trimmed by 4 bases and 2 bases, with 28 bases remaining between them. CDR3 size: 20 residues. Original handling: Amplifying reference gene primers gave estimates of nucleated cell counts. Assay: immunoSEQ multiplex PCR; the TCRdb copy retains only in-frame clones and omits some. Clone size and V and J calls were adopted from that table, with D and trimming inferred from the DNA. The sample records 200,000 or so clones, 75% to 90% being singletons. The receptor comes from a woman under 30 in a cohort exposed to, infected with or recovered from COVID-19 (not recorded which). V gene TRBV5-1 combines with J gene TRBJ2-1; D unclear. The source material was PBMCs or T cells enriched from blood (not recorded which). The CDR3, as DNA: TGCGCCAGCAGCCCTTTAACAGCCAAACTTTATCCTGATCCCTACAATGAGCAGTTCTTC. It is translated as CASSPLTAKLYPDPYNEQFF.